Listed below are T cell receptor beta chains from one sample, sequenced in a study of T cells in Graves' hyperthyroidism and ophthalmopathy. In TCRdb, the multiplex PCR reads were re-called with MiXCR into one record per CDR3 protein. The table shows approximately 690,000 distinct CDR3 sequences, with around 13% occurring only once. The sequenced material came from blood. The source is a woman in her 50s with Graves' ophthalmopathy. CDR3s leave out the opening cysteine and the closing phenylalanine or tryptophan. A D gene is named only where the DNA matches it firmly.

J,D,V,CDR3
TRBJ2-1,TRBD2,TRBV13,ASSKRDRAVLAGGLDEQF
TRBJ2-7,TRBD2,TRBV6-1,ASIALAGAYEQY
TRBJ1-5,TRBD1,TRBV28,ASSPGGVGPQH
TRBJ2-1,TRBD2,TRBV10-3,AISESRGRFYNEQF
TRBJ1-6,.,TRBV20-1,SATQTGTGNSPLH
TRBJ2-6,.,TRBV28,ASSFLSRESGDVLT
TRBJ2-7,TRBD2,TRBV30,AWGTGTSGRGVTPYEQY
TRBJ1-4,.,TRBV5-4,ASREELWDEKLF
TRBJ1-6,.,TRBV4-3,ASSQDRPDLSSYNSPLH
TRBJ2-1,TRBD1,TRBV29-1,SVADRGVYNEQF
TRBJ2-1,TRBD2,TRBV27,ASTSGVWNEQF
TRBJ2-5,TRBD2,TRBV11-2,ASSLAGGKQETQY
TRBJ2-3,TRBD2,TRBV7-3,ASSIVAGGDADTQY
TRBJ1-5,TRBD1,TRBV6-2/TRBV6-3,ASTHPQGRDRVLRDQPQH
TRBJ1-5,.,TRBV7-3,TSKDQPQH
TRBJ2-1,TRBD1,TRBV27,ASFGGTGGKDEQF
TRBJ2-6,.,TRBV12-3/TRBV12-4,ASSLDSRTSGANVLT
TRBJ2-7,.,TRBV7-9,ASTPTGNSYEQY
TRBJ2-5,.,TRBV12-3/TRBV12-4,ASSSNAETQY
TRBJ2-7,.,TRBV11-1,ASSSLAQEPYEQY
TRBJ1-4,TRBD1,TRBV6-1,ASSPGTGVEKLF
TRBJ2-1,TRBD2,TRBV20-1,SARDLKREGYNEQF
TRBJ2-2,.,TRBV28,ASSYLPGGYRNTGELF
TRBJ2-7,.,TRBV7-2,ASSPGPITSYEQY
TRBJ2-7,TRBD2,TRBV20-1,SARLPGLGTYEQH
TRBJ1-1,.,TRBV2,ASRTGLGTEAF
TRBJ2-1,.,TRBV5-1,ASSLGQGRGNEQF
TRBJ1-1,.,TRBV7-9,ASSLMRGNTEAF
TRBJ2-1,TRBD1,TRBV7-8,ASRPRGKGYNEQF
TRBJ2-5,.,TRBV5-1,ASSLLEKETQY
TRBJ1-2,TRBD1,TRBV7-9,ASSFDRVSQGGYT
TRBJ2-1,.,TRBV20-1,SARGLSYNEKF
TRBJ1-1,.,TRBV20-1,SARGGAWAF
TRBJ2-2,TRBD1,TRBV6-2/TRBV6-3,ASSDRDTGELF
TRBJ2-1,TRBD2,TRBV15,ATSKPGLAYNEQF
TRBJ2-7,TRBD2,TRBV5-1,ASSVSSGRLGEQY
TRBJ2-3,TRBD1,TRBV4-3,ASSQRTGGTTTLTDTQY
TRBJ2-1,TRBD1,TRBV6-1,ASREGQAYNEQF
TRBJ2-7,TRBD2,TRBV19,ASRKGLADSYEQY
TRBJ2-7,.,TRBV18,ASSPPRTSPAYEQY
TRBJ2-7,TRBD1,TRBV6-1,ASNGQGTYEQY